This TCR beta chain was sequenced during a study of blood T cell repertoires in COVID-19. Study background: Both acute and convalescent COVID-19 samples were obtained from the United States, Italy and Spain. The cDNA or gDNA used as material had been derived from T cells, B-cell-depleted T cells, or PBMCs.

TCRdb's table, derived via immunoSEQ multiplex PCR, lists solely in-frame clones and lacks some. The sample lists 250,000 to 300,000 clones; roughly 87% were seen once. This receptor was taken from a woman aged 45-60 years who had recovered from COVID-19. Sequenced: peripheral blood.

Here the CDR3 reads CASSQGLPSGNTIYF. The CDR3 DNA follows: TGTGCCAGCTCACAAGGACTGCCCTCTGGAAACACCATATATTTT. The chain carries TRBV18 and TRBJ1-3; D unclear. This CDR3 contains 15 residues. V shed 4 bases and J shed 0 bases, with 10 bases lying between them. Germline V CDR1 and CDR2: KGHSH, LQKENI.